This entry lists 11 T cell receptor beta chains sequenced from one sample in a study of blood T cell repertoires in COVID-19. The data were produced by immunoSEQ multiplex PCR, yet TCRdb's version contains in-frame clones alone and is incomplete. Among around 31,000 clones listed, approximately 90% were seen once. Sequencing was performed on peripheral blood. These receptors all come from a man in his fifties or sixties with acute or convalescent COVID-19.

The rearrangement uses TRBV4-2 and TRBJ2-1; 12 bases are shared with TRBD2. Trimming at V came to 4 bases and at J to 7 bases, leaving 5 bases not matched to a gene. The length of the CDR3 is 15 residues. Germline CDR1 is LGHNA and CDR2 is YNFKEQ. The CDR3 loop is CASSPGLAGQNEQFF. The CDR3 DNA reads as TGTGCCAGCAGCCCTGGACTAGCGGGACAGAATGAGCAGTTCTTC.

The table lists this clone with a count of one. V and J are TRBV5-1 and TRBJ2-7, with 8 bases fitting TRBD1. CDR1 and CDR2 from the germline V gene are SGHRS and YFSETQ. CDR3 length: 14 residues. V dropped 1 base and J dropped 4; count of bases not matched to a gene: 4. CDR3 sequence reads: CASSLSGGGYEQYF. In DNA form, the CDR3 reads TGCGCCAGCAGCTTGTCAGGGGGCGGATACGAGCAGTACTTC.

The chain recombines TRBV30 with TRBJ1-4, with TRBD1 matching over 9 bases. The CDR3 extends over 16 amino acids. V trimming: 3 bases; J trimming: 0 bases; junction bases outside the gene matches: 5. Germline V gene data show CDR1 as GTSNPN and CDR2 as SVGIG (reference sequence). The CDR3 DNA is TGTGCCTGGAGCCGGACAGGGGCCACAACTAATGAAAAACTGTTTTTT. Its protein is CAWSRTGATTNEKLFF.

This chain uses TRBV28 with TRBJ1-5; unclear D gene. The CDR3 length is 14 residues. V was shortened by 1 base and J by 0 bases, with 4 bases between the two germline ends. Germline V gene sequence: CDR1 MDHEN, CDR2 SYDVKM. The CDR3 sequence is CASSLFSSNQPQHF. The CDR3 DNA reads TGTGCCAGCAGTTTATTCAGTAGCAATCAGCCCCAGCATTTT.

The chain uses TRBV7-2 and TRBJ1-2; D not resolved. Trimming took 8 bases from V and 5 from J, leaving 21 bases between them. Germline values: CDR1 SGHTA, CDR2 FQGNSA. This CDR3 is 15 amino acids long. This CDR3 is CASGLSSVQIYGYTF. The CDR3 DNA reads TGTGCCAGCGGGCTTTCTAGCGTGCAGATTTATGGCTACACCTTC.

V gene TRBV24-1 combines with J gene TRBJ2-1, with TRBD1 matching 10 bases. V trimming: 5 bases; J trimming: 8 bases; junction bases outside the gene matches: 8. The CDR3 consists of 15 residues. Germline CDR1 is KGHDR and CDR2 is SFDVKD. CDR3 residues: CATSVRTGGIDEQFF. In nucleotides, the CDR3 is TGTGCCACCAGTGTTCGGACAGGGGGTATAGATGAGCAGTTCTTC.

This clone appeared once. The J gene is TRBJ1-1, the V gene TRBV19; the match to TRBD1 covers 9 bases. Per germline, CDR1 LNHDA and CDR2 SQIVND (reference sequence). Trimming took 10 bases from V and 5 from J; bases not matched to a gene: 8. This CDR3 contains 13 residues. The CDR3 region is CATAGTGRTEAFF. Here the CDR3 DNA reads TGTGCCACCGCCGGGACAGGGAGGACTGAAGCTTTCTTT.

The chain couples TRBV21-1 to TRBJ2-5; the tabulated D call, TRBD1, remains unverified against the DNA. TRBV21-1 is recorded as a pseudogene. The CDR3 contains 19 residues. CDR3 in amino acids: CASSKAHGRRTGLQETQYF. In nucleotides, the CDR3 is TGTGCCAGCAGCAAAGCGCATGGTAGAAGGACAGGGCTCCAAGAGACCCAGTACTTC.

The chain joins TRBV18 to TRBJ1-1; D unclear. Germline CDR1 KGHSH, CDR2 LQKENI. This CDR3 is 13 amino acids long. V gave up 7 bases and J gave up 1 base, with 10 bases separating them. The CDR3 nucleotides are TGTGCCAGCTTAAGGCAGGAGAACACTGAAGCTTTCTTT. The encoded protein is CASLRQENTEAFF.

The count of this clone is one. The chain uses TRBV3-1 (or the pseudogene TRBV3-2) and TRBJ2-1; TRBD2 matches at 7 bases. This CDR3 is 14 amino acids long. Germline V lookup: CDR1 LGHDT, CDR2 YNNKEL (reference sequence). V was pared by 4 bases and J by 7 bases, with 7 bases of the junction left unmatched. The CDR3 nucleotides read TGTGCCAGCAGCCGTCTCGCGGGAGAAAATGAGCAGTTCTTC. It codes for CASSRLAGENEQFF.

The chain is built from TRBV10-3 and TRBJ2-1; TRBD1 agrees at 10 bases. V trimming: 4 bases; J trimming: 2 bases; junction bases outside the gene matches: 2. The CDR3 consists of 15 residues. Germline V gene sequence: CDR1 ENHRY, CDR2 SYGVKD. The CDR3 spells CAISAGQGAYNEQFF. In nucleotides, the CDR3 is TGTGCCATCAGTGCAGGACAGGGGGCCTACAATGAGCAGTTCTTC.